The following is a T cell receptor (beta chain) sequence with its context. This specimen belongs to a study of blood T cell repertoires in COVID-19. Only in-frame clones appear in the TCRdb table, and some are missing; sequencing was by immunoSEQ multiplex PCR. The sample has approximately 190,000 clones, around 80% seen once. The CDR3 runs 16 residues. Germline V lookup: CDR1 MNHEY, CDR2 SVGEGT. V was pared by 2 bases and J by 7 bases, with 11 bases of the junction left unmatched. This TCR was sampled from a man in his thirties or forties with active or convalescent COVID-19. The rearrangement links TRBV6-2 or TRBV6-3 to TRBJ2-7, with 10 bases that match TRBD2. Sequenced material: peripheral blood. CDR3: CASSYGGAGGPKEQYF. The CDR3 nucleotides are TGTGCCAGCAGTTACGGTGGAGCGGGAGGGCCGAAAGAGCAGTACTTC.